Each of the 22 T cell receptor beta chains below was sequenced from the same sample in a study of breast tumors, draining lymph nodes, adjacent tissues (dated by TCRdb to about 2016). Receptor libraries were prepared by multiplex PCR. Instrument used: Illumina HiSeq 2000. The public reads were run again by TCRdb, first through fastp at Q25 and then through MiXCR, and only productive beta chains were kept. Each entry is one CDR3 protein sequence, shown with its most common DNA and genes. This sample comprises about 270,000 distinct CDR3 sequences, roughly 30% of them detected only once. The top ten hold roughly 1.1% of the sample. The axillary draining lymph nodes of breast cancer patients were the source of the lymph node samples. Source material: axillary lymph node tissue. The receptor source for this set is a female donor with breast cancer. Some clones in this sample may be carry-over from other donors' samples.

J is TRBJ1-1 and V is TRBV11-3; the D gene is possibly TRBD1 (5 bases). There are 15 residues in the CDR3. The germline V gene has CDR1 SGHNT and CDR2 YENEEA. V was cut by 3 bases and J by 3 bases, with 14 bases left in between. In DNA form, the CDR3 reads TGTGCCAGCAGCTTCAAAGGGGCCCTATACACTGAAGCTTTCTTT. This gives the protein CASSFKGALYTEAFF.

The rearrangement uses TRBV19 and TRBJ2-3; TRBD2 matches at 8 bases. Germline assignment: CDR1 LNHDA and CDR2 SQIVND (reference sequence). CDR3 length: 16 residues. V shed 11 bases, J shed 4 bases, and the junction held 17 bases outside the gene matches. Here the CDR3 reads CAWSGSGKILADTQYF. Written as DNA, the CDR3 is TGTGCCTGGAGTGGTAGCGGGAAGATATTGGCAGATACGCAGTATTTT.

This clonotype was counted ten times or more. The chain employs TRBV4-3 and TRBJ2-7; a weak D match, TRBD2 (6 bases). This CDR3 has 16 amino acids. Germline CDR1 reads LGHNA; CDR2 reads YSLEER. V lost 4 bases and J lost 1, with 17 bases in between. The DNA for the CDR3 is TGCGCCAGCAGCCCACAACACGGGAGCGGGTCCTACGAGCAGTACTTC. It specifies CASSPQHGSGSYEQYF.

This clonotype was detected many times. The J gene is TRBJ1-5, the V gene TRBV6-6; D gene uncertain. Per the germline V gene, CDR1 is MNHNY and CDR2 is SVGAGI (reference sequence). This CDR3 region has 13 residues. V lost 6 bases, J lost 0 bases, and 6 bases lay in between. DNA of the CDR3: TGTGCCAGCAGCCTTGATAGCAATCAGCCCCAGCATTTT. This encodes CASSLDSNQPQHF.

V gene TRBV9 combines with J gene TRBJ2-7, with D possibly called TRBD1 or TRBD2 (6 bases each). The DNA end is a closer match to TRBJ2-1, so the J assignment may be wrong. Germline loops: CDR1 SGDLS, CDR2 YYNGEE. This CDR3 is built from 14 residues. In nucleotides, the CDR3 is TGTGCCAGCAGCGTAGGACCGGGGGCCTACGAGCAGTTCTTC. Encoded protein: CASSVGPGAYEQFF.

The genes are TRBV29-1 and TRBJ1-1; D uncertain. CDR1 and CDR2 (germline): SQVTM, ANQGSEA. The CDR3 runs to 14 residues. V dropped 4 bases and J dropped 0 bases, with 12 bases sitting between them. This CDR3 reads CSVARWVMNTEAFF. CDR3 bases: TGCAGCGTTGCCCGATGGGTCATGAACACTGAAGCTTTCTTT.

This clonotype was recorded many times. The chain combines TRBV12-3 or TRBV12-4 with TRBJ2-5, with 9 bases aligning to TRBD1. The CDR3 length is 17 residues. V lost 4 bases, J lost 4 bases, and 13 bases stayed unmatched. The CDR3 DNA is TGTGCCAGCAGTTCAAGGGACAGGGAGGCTTCTAGAGAGACCCAGTACTTC. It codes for CASSSRDREASRETQYF.

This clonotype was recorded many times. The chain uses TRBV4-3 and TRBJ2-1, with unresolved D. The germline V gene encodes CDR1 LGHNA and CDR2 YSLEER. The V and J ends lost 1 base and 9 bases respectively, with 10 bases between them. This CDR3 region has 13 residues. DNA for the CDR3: TGCGCCAGCAGCCAAGTGCATATGCGTGAGCAGTTCTTC. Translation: CASSQVHMREQFF.

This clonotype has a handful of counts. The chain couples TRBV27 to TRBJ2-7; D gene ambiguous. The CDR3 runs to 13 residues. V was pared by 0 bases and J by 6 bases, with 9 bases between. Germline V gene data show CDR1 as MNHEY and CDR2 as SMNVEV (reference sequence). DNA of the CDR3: TGTGCCAGCAGTTTATCGCGAGGTGGCGAGCAGTACTTC. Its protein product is CASSLSRGGEQYF.

CDR3 in amino acids: CSVNRLPDTEAFF. The CDR3 bases are TGCAGCGTGAACAGGTTACCTGACACTGAAGCTTTCTTT. The rearrangement joins TRBV29-1 to TRBJ1-1; perhaps TRBD1 as D (5 bases). Germline V gene data show CDR1 as SQVTM and CDR2 as ANQGSEA. Trimming took 6 bases from V and 3 from J, leaving 14 bases between them. This CDR3 has 13 amino acids.

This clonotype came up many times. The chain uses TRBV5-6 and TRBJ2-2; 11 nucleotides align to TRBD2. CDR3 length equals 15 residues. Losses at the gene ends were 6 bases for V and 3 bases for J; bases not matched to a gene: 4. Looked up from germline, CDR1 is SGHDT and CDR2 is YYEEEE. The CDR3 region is CASTLAGVYTGELFF. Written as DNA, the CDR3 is TGTGCCAGCACACTAGCGGGAGTTTACACCGGGGAGCTGTTTTTT.

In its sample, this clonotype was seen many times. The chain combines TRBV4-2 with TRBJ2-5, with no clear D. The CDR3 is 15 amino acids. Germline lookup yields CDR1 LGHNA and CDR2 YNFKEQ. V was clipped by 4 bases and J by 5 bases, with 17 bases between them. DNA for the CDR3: TGTGCCAGCAGCCGCTCGGCGGTTCCTACGGAGACCCAGTACTTC. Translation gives CASSRSAVPTETQYF.

CDR3 region: CASSLGRSGSYEQYF. The CDR3 DNA sequence: TGTGCCAGCAGTTTAGGGAGGAGTGGCTCCTACGAGCAGTACTTC. J is TRBJ2-7 and V is TRBV6-2 or TRBV6-3; tentative D call: TRBD2 (6 bases). This CDR3 is 15 amino acids long. V lost 4 bases and J 0 bases, leaving 13 bases between the germline ends. Per germline, CDR1 MNHEY and CDR2 SVGEGT.

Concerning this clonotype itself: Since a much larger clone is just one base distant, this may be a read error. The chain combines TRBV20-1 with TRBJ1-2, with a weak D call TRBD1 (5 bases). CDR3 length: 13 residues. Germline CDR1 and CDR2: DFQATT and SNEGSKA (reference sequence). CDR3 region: CSARDPRGYAYTF. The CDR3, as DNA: TGCAGTGCTAGGGACCCAAGGGGATATGCCTACACCTTC.

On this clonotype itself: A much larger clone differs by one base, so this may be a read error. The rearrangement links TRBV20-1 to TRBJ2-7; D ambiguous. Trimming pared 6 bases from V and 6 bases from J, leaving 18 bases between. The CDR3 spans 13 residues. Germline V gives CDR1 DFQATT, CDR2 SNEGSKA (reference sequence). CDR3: CSATLLTSCEQYF. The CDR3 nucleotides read TGCAGTGCAACCCTTCTTACGAGTTGCGAGCAGTACTTC.

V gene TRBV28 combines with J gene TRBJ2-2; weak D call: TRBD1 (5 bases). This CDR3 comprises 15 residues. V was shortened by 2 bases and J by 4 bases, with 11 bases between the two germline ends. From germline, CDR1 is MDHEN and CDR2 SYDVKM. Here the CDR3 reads CASSLRGDGTGELFF. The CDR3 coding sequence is TGTGCCAGCAGTTTAAGGGGTGACGGCACCGGGGAGCTGTTTTTT.

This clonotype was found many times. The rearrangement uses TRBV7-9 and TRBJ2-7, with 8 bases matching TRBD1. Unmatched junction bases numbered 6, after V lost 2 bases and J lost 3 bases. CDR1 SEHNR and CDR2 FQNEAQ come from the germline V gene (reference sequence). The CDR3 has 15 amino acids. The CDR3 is CASSLPAGQDYEQYF. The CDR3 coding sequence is TGTGCCAGCAGCTTACCCGCGGGACAGGACTACGAGCAGTACTTC.

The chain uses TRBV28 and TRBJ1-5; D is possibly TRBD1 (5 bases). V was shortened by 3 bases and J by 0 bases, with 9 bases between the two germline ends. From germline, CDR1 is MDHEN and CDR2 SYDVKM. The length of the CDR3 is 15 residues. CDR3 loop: CASSFPGHSNQPQHF. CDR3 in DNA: TGTGCCAGCAGTTTCCCAGGGCATAGCAATCAGCCCCAGCATTTT.

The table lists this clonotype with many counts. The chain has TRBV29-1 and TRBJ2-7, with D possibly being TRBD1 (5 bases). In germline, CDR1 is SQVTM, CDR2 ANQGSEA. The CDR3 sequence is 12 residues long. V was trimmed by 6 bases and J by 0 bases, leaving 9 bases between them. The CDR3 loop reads CSVQASSYEQYF. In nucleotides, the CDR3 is TGCAGCGTACAGGCAAGCTCCTACGAGCAGTACTTC.

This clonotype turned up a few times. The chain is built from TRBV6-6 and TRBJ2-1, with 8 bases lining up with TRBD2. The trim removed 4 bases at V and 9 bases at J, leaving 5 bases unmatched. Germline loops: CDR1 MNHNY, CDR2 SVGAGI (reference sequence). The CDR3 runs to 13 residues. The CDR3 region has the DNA TGTGCCAGCAGTTTGAGCGGGAGTGGTGAGCAGTTCTTC. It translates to CASSLSGSGEQFF.

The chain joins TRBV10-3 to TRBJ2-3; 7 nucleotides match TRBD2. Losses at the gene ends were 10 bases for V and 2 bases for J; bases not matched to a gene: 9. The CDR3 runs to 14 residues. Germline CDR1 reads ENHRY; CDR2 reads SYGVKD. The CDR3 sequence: CATLGEGNTDTQYF. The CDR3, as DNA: TGTGCCACCTTGGGGGAGGGGAACACAGATACGCAGTATTTT.

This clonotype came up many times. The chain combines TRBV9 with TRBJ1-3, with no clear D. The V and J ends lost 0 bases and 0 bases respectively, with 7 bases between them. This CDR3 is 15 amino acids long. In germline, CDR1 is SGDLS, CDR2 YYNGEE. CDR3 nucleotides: TGTGCCAGCAGCGTAGGACACCTCTCTGGAAACACCATATATTTT. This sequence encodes CASSVGHLSGNTIYF.